This note documents a single T cell receptor (beta chain) sequence. This record comes from a study of blood T cell repertoires in COVID-19. As for the study in general: Spain, Italy and the United States supplied samples that represented acute and convalescent COVID-19. Nucleic acid was either cDNA or gDNA, and it came from T cells, B-cell-depleted T cells, or PBMCs.

In the authors' methods: Reference gene primer amplification yielded estimated nucleated cell counts. The repertoire was sequenced with immunoSEQ multiplex PCR; TCRdb's copy has only in-frame clones and lacks some. Clone size and the V and J calls come from that table; the DNA yielded D and trimming. The profile shows approximately 230,000 clones, about 91% of them singletons. Looked up from germline, CDR1 is LGHDT and CDR2 is YNNKEL (reference sequence). The CDR3 is made up of 15 amino acids. V lost 0 bases and J lost 6, with 14 bases in between. Sample: peripheral blood. The chain is built from TRBV3-1 (or the pseudogene TRBV3-2) and TRBJ1-2; D is ambiguous. The clonotype was recovered from a man older than 75 with acute or convalescent COVID-19. The DNA of the CDR3 is TGTGCCAGCAGCCAAGAGGTAAGCGAGCGCCATGGCTACACCTTC. This encodes CASSQEVSERHGYTF.